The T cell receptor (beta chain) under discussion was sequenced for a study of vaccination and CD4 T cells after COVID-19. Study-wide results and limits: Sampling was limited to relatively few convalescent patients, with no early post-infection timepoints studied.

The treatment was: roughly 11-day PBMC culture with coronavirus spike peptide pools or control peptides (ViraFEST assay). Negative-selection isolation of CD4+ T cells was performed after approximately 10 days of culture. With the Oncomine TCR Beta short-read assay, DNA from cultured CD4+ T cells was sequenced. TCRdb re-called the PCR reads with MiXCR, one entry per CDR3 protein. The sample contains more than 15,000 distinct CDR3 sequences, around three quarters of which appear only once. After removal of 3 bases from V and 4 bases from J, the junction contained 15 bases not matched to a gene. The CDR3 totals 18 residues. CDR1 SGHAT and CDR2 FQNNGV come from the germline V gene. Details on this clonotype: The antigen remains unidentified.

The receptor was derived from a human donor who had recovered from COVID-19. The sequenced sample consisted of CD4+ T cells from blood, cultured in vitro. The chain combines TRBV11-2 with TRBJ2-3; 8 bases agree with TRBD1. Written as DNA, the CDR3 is TGTGCCAGCAGCTTTACCACCCTTGACAGGGGAGGTCCAGATACGCAGTATTTT. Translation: CASSFTTLDRGGPDTQYF.